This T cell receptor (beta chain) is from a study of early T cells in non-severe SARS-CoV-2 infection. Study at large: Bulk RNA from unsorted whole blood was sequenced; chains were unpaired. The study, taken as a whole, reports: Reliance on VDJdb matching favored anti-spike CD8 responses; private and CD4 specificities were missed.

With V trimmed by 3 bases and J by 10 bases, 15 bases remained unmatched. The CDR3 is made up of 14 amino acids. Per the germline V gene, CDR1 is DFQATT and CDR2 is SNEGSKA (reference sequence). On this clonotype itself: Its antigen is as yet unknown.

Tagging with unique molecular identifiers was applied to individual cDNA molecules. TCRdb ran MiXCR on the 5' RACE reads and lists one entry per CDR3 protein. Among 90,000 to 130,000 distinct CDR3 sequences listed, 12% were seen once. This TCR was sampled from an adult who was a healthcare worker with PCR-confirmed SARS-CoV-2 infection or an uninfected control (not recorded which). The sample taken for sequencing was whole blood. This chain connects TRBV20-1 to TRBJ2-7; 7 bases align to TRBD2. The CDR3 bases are TGCAGTGCTAGCCCGGGGAGGGGAGGCTTCGATCAGTACTTC. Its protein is CSASPGRGGFDQYF.